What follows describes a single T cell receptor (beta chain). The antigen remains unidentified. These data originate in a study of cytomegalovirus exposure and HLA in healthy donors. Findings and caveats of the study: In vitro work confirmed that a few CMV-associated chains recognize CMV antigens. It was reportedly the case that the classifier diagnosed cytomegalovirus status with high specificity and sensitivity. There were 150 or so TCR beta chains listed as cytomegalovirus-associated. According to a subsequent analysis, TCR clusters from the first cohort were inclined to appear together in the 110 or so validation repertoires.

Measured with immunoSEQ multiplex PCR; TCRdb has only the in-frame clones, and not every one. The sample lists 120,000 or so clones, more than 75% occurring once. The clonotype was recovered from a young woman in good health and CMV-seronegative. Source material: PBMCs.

The CDR3 nucleotides are TGTGCCAGCAGTTATAATCAGCCCCAGCATTTT. Amino acid sequence: CASSYNQPQHF. The chain employs TRBV2 and TRBJ1-5; D unclear. The CDR3 runs to 11 residues. CDR1 and CDR2 from the germline V gene are SNHLY and FYNNEI. Trimming took 5 bases from V and 4 from J, leaving 3 bases between them.